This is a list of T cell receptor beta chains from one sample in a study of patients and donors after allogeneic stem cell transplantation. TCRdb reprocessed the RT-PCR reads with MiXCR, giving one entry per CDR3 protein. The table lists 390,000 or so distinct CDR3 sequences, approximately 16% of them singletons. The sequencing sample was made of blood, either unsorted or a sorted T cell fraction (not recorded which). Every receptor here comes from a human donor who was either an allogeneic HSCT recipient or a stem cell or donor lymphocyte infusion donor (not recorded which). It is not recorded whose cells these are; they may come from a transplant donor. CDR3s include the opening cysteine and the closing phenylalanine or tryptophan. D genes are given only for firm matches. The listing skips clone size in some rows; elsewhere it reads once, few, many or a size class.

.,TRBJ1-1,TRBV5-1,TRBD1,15,CASSFPGTGSEEAFF,TGCGCCAGCAGCTTCCCCGGGACAGGGTCCGAGGAAGCTTTCTTT
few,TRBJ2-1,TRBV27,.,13,CASSSARGYEQFF,TGTGCCAGCAGTTCCGCTAGGGGCTATGAGCAGTTCTTC
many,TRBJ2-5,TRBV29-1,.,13,CSVVPGSEETQYF,TGCAGCGTTGTACCGGGCAGCGAAGAGACCCAGTACTTC
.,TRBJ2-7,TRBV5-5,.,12,CASSLTGLEQYF,TGTGCCAGCAGCTTAACGGGCTTGGAGCAGTACTTC
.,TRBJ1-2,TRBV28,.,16,CASSFGGGRANYGYTF,TGTGCCAGCAGTTTTGGGGGGGGTAGGGCTAACTATGGCTACACCTTC
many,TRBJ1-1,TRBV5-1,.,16,CASSLKLGQMNTEAFF,TGCGCCAGCAGCTTGAAGTTAGGACAGATGAACACTGAAGCTTTCTTT
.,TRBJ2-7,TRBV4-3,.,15,CASSPEKIGSYEQYF,TGCGCCAGCAGCCCAGAGAAAATTGGGTCCTACGAGCAGTACTTC
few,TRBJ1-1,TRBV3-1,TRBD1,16,CASSLGGPTGRTPLRF,TGTGCCAGCAGCCTCGGAGGGCCGACAGGGAGGACCCCACTGAGGTTT
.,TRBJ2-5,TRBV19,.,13,CASSLQGSETQYF,TGTGCCAGTAGTCTCCAGGGATCGGAGACCCAGTACTTC
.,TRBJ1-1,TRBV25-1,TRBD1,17,CASSRPGTGGLPTEAFF,TGTGCCAGCAGCCGTCCCGGGACAGGGGGCCTCCCCACTGAAGCTTTCTTT
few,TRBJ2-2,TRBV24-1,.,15,CATSPAGLNTGELFF,TGTGCCACCAGTCCGGCCGGGCTGAACACCGGGGAGCTGTTTTTT
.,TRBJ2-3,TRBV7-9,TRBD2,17,CASSLRPQGGRTDTQYF,TGTGCCAGCAGCTTAAGACCCCAGGGAGGGCGCACAGATACGCAGTATTTT
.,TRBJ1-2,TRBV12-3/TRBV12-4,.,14,CASSFSGSDYGYTF,TGTGCCAGCAGTTTTTCAGGGTCGGACTATGGCTACACCTTC
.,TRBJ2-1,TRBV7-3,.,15,CASSSVGSSYNEQFF,TGTGCCAGCAGCTCGGTGGGGAGCTCCTACAATGAGCAGTTCTTC
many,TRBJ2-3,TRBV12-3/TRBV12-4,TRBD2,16,CASSPQRGGLTDTQYF,TGTGCCAGCAGTCCCCAGCGGGGGGGCCTCACAGATACGCAGTATTTT
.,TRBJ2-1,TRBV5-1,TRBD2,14,CASSRASGYNEQFF,TGCGCCAGCAGCCGGGCTAGCGGATACAATGAGCAGTTCTTC
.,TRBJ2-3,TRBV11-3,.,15,CASSLDPTRTDTQYF,TGTGCCAGCAGCTTAGACCCCACCCGCACAGATACGCAGTATTTT
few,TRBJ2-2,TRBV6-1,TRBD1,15,CASKSGTDNTGELFF,TGTGCCAGCAAATCAGGGACAGACAACACCGGGGAGCTGTTTTTT
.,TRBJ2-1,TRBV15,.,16,CATSGGDTGPGEEQFF,TGTGCCACCAGCGGCGGGGATACGGGTCCCGGCGAGGAGCAGTTCTTC
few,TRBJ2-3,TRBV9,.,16,CASSVGLTRVLNTQYF,TGTGCCAGCAGCGTAGGCCTCACTAGGGTTCTAAATACGCAGTATTTT
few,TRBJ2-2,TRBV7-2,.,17,CASSSYRTQQNTGELFF,TGTGCCAGCAGCTCATATCGTACACAGCAGAACACCGGGGAGCTGTTTTTT